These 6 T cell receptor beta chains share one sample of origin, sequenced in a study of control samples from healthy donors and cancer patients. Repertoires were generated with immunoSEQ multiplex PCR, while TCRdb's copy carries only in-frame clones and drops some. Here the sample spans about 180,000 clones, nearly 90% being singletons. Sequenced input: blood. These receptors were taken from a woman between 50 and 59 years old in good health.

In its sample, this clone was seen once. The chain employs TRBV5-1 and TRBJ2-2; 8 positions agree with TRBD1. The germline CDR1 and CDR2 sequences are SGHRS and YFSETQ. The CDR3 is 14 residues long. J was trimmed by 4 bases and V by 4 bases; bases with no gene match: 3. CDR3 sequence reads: CASSPQGATGELFF. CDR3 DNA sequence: TGCGCCAGCAGCCCCCAGGGGGCCACCGGGGAGCTGTTTTTT.

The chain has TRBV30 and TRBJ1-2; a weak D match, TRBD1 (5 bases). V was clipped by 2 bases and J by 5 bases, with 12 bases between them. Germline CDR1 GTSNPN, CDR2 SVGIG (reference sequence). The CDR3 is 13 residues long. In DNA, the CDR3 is TGTGCCTGGAGTTCTCAGGGAAATTATGGCTACACCTTC. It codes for CAWSSQGNYGYTF.

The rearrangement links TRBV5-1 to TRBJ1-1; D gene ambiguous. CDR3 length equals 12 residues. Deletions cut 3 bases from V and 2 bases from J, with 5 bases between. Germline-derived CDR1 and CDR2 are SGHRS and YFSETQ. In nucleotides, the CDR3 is TGCGCCAGCAGCTGGAGCAACACTGAAGCTTTCTTT. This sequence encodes CASSWSNTEAFF.

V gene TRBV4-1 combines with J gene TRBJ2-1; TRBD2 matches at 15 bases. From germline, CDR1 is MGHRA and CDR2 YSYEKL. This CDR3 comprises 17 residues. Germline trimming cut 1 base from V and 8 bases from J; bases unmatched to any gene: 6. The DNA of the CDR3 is TGCGCCAGCAGCCAAGGCGGGACTAGCGGGGGGTCTGATGAGCAGTTCTTC. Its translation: CASSQGGTSGGSDEQFF.

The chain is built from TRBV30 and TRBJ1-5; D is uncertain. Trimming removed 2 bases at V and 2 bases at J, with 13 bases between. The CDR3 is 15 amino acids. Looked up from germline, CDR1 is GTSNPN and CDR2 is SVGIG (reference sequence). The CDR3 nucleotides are TGTGCCTGGAGTAAGGAAGGAAATGGCAATCAGCCCCAGCATTTT. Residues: CAWSKEGNGNQPQHF.

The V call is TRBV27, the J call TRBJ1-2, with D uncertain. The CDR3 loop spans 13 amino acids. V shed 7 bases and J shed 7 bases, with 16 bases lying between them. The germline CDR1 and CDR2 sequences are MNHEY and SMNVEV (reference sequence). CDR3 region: CASTSVKEGGYTF. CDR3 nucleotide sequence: TGTGCCAGCACCTCAGTGAAAGAGGGTGGCTACACCTTC.